Listed below are T cell receptor beta chains from one sample, sequenced in a study of shared clonotypes between healthy human individuals. Clones were sequenced by immunoSEQ multiplex PCR, and TCRdb holds only the in-frame ones, with some missing. The repertoire holds approximately 350,000 clones, with 90% to 98% as singletons. Input material: memory CD8+ T cells sorted from blood. The receptors were gathered from a man aged 25-40 years in good health. Both conserved end residues are part of each CDR3. Fields, in order: CDR3 length, clone size, D gene, J gene, V gene, CDR3 protein, CDR3 DNA. D genes are given only for firm matches. Clone size is given for some rows only: seen once, a few or many times, or a class if the clone is expanded.

len: 16; abundance: few; d_gene: -; j_gene: TRBJ1-5; v_gene: TRBV6-1; CDR3aa: CASSVWHLYSNQPQHF; CDR3nt: TGTGCCAGCAGTGTTTGGCACCTTTATAGCAATCAGCCCCAGCATTTT
len: 13; abundance: -; d_gene: -; j_gene: TRBJ1-3; v_gene: TRBV6-4; CDR3aa: CASSAGAGNTIYF; CDR3nt: TGTGCCAGCAGTGCGGGGGCTGGAAACACCATATATTTT
len: 14; abundance: -; d_gene: TRBD2; j_gene: TRBJ2-2; v_gene: TRBV2; CDR3aa: CASRTSGNTGELFF; CDR3nt: TGTGCCAGCAGGACTAGCGGGAACACCGGGGAGCTGTTTTTT
len: 14; abundance: -; d_gene: -; j_gene: TRBJ2-7; v_gene: TRBV10-3; CDR3aa: CATLRQIGGYEQYF; CDR3nt: TGTGCCACGCTCCGCCAGATCGGAGGCTACGAGCAGTACTTC
len: 18; abundance: -; d_gene: -; j_gene: TRBJ1-5; v_gene: TRBV5-6; CDR3aa: CASSLSGREFFGNQPQHF; CDR3nt: TGTGCCAGCAGCTTGTCGGGCAGGGAATTTTTTGGCAATCAGCCCCAGCATTTT
len: 19; abundance: -; d_gene: -; j_gene: TRBJ2-2; v_gene: TRBV2; CDR3aa: CASSPHGLGSLSNTGELFF; CDR3nt: TGTGCCAGCAGTCCCCACGGTTTGGGCTCCTTGTCGAACACCGGGGAGCTGTTTTTT
len: 15; abundance: -; d_gene: TRBD1; j_gene: TRBJ2-2; v_gene: TRBV10-3; CDR3aa: CAVRTGTGVTGELFF; CDR3nt: TGTGCCGTCCGGACCGGGACAGGGGTCACCGGGGAGCTGTTTTTT
len: 18; abundance: -; d_gene: TRBD2; j_gene: TRBJ2-3; v_gene: TRBV7-2; CDR3aa: CASSFLQGVLAGTDTQYF; CDR3nt: TGTGCCAGCAGCTTCCTCCAGGGGGTACTAGCGGGGACAGATACGCAGTATTTT
len: 15; abundance: -; d_gene: TRBD2; j_gene: TRBJ2-2; v_gene: TRBV10-3; CDR3aa: CAISGTSGNTGELFF; CDR3nt: TGTGCCATCAGTGGGACTAGCGGGAACACCGGGGAGCTGTTTTTT
len: 15; abundance: -; d_gene: TRBD1; j_gene: TRBJ2-2; v_gene: TRBV28; CDR3aa: CASSPDREYAGELFF; CDR3nt: TGTGCCAGCAGCCCAGACAGGGAGTACGCCGGGGAGCTGTTTTTT
len: 13; abundance: -; d_gene: -; j_gene: TRBJ2-5; v_gene: TRBV2; CDR3aa: CASKSVGEETQYF; CDR3nt: TGTGCCAGCAAGTCGGTGGGGGAGGAGACCCAGTACTTC
len: 15; abundance: once; d_gene: -; j_gene: TRBJ1-5; v_gene: TRBV2; CDR3aa: CASSREGLDYQPQHF; CDR3nt: TGTGCCAGCAGTAGGGAGGGCCTAGACTATCAGCCCCAGCATTTT
len: 15; abundance: -; d_gene: TRBD1; j_gene: TRBJ2-6; v_gene: TRBV28; CDR3aa: CASRRTGAGANVLTF; CDR3nt: TGTGCCAGCAGACGAACAGGGGCTGGGGCCAACGTCCTGACTTTC